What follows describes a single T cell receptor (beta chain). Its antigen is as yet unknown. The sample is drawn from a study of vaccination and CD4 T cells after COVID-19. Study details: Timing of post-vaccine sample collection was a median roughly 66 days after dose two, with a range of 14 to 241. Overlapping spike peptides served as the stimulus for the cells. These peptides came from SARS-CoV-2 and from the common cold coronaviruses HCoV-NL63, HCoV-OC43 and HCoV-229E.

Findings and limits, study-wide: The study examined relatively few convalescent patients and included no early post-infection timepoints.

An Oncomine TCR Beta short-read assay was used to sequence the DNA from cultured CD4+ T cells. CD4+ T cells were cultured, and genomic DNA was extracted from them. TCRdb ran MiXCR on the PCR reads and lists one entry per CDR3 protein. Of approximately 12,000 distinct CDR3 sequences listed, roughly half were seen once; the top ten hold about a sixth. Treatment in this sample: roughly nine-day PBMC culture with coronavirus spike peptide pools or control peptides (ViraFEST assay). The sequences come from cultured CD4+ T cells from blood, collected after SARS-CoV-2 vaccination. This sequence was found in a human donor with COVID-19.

The DNA of the CDR3 is TGTGCCAGCAGCTTAGCGCGAGGGACAGTGATTTTGAACACTGAAGCTTTCTTT. Its translation: CASSLARGTVILNTEAFF. J is TRBJ1-1 and V is TRBV7-2; 7 positions match TRBD1. From germline, CDR1 is SGHTA and CDR2 FQGNSA. The CDR3 is made up of 18 amino acids. V trimming: 0 bases; J trimming: 0 bases; junction bases outside the gene matches: 10.